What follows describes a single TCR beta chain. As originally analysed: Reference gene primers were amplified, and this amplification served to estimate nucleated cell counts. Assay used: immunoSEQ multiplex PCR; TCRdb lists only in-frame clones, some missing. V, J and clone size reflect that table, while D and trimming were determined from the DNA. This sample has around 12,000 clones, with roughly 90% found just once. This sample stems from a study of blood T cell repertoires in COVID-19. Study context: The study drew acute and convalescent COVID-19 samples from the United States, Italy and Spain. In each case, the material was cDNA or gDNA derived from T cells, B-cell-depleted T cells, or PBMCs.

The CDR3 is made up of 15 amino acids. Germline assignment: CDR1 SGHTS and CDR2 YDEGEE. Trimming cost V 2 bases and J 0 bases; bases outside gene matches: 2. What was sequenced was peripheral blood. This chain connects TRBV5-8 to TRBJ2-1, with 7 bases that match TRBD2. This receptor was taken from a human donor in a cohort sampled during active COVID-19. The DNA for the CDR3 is TGTGCCAGCAGCTTCGGGGGGAGCTCCTACAATGAGCAGTTCTTC. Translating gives CASSFGGSSYNEQFF. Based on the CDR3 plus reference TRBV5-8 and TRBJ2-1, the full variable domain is EAGVTQSPTHLIKTRGQQATLRCSPISGHTSVYWYQQALGLGLQFLLWYDEGEERNRGNFPPRFSGRQFPNYSSELNVNALELEDSALYLCASSFGGSSYNEQFFGPGTRLTVL.